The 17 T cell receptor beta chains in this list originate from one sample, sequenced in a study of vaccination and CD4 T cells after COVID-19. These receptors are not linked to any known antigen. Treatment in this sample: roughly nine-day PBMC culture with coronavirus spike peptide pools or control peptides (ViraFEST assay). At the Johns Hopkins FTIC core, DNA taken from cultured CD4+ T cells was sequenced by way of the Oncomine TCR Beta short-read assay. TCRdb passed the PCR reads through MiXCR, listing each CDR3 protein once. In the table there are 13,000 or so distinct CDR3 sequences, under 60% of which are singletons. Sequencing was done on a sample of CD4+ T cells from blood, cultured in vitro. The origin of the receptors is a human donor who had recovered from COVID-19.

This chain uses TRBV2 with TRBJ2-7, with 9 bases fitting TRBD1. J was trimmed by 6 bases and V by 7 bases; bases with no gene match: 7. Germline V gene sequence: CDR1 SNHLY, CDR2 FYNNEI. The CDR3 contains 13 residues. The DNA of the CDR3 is TGTGCCAGCACAGGGACAGGGTTGACCGAGCAGTACTTC. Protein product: CASTGTGLTEQYF.

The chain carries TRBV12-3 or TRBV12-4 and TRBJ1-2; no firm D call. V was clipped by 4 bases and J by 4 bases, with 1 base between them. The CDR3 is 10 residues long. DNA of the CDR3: TGTGCCAGCAGTTGCTATGGCTACACCTTC. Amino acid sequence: CASSCYGYTF.

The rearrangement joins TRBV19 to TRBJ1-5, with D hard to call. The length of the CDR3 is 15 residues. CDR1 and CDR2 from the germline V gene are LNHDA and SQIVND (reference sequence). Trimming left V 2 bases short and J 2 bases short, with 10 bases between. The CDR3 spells CASSISVGGNQPQHF. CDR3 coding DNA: TGTGCCAGTAGTATAAGCGTGGGTGGCAATCAGCCCCAGCATTTT.

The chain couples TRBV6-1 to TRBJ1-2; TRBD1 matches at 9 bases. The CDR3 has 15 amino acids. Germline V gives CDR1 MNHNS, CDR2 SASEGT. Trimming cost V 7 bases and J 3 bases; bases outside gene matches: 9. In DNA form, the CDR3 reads TGTGCCAGCACCCCTCGGACAGGGGCTGACTATGGCTACACCTTC. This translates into CASTPRTGADYGYTF.

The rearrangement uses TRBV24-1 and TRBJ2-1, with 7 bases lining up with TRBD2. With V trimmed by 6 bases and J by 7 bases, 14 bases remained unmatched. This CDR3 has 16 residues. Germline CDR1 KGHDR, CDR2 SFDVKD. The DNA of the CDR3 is TGTGCCACCAGTACGATACGTGGGAGGGGTCGAAATGAGCAGTTCTTC. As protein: CATSTIRGRGRNEQFF.

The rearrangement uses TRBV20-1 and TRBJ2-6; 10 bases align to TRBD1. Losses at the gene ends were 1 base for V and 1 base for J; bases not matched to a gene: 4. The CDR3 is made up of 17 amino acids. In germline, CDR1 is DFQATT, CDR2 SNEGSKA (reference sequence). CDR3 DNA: TGCAGTGCTAGAGTTAGGACAGGGGGATCTGGGGCCAACGTCCTGACTTTC. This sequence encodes CSARVRTGGSGANVLTF.

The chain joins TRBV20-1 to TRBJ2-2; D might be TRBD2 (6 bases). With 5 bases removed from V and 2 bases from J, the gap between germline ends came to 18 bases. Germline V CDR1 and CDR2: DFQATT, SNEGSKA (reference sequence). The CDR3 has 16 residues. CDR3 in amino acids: CSAPKTPGLNTGELFF. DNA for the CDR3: TGCAGTGCTCCGAAGACGCCGGGACTTAACACCGGGGAGCTGTTTTTT.

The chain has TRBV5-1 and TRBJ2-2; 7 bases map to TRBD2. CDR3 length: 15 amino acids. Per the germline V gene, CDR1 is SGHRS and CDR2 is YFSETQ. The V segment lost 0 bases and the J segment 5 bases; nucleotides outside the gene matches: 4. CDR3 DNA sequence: TGCGCCAGCAGCTTGGCGGGGGGACGGACCGGGGAGCTGTTTTTT. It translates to CASSLAGGRTGELFF.

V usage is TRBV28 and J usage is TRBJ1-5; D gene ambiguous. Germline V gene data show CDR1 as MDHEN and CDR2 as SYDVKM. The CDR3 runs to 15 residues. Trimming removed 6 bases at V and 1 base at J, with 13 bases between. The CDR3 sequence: CASRTWARSNQPQHF. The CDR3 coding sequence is TGTGCCAGCAGAACCTGGGCGCGGAGCAATCAGCCCCAGCATTTT.

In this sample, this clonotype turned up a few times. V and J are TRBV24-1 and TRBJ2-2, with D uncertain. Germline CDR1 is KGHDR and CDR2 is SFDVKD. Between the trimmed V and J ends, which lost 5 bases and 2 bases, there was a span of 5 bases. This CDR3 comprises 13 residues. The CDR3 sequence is CATSVSNTGELFF. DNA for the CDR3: TGTGCCACCAGTGTCTCTAACACCGGGGAGCTGTTTTTT.

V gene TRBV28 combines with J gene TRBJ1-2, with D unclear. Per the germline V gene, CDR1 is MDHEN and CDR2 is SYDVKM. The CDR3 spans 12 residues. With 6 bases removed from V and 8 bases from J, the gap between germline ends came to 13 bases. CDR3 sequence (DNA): TGTGCCAGCAGAATACCCTCGGGGGGCTACACCTTC. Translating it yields CASRIPSGGYTF.

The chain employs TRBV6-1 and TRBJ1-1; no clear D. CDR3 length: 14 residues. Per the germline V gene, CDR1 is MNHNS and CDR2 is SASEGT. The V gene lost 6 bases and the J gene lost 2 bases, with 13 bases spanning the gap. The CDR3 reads CASSKGLLNTEAFF. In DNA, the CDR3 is TGTGCCAGCAGCAAGGGATTGTTAAACACTGAAGCTTTCTTT.

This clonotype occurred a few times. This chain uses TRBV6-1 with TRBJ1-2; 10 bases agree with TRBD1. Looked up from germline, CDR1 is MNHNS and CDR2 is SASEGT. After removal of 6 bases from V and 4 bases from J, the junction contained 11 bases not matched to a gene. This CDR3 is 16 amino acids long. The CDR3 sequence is CASSRPGTGDGYGYTF. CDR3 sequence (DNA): TGTGCCAGCAGCCGTCCCGGGACAGGGGACGGCTATGGCTACACCTTC.

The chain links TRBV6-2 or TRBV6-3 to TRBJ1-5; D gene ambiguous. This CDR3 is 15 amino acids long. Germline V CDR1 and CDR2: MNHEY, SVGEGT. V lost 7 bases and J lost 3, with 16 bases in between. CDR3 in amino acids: CASKTGRRANQPQHF. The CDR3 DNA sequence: TGTGCCAGCAAAACTGGACGGCGGGCCAATCAGCCCCAGCATTTT.

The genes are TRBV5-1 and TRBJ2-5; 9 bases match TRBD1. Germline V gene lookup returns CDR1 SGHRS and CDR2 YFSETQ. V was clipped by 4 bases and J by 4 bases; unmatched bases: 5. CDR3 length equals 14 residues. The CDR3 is CASSPGQGRETQYF. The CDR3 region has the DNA TGCGCCAGCAGCCCGGGACAGGGAAGAGAGACCCAGTACTTC. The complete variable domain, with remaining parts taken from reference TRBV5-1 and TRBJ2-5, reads KAGVTQTPRYLIKTRGQQVTLSCSPISGHRSVSWYQQTPGQGLQFLFEYFSETQRNKGNFPGRFSGRQFSNSRSEMNVSTLELGDSALYLCASSPGQGRETQYFGPGTRLLVL.

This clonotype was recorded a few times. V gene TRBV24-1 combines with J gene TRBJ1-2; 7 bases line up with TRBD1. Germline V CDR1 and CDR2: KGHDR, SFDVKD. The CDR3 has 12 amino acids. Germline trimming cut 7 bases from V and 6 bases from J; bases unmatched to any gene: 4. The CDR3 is CATSQGVDGYTF. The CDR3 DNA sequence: TGTGCCACCAGCCAGGGGGTTGATGGCTACACCTTC.

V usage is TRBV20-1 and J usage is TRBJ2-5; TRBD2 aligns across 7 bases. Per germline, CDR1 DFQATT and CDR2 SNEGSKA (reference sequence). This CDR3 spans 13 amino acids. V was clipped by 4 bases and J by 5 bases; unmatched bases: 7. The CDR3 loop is CSATDIGGETQYF. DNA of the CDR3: TGCAGTGCTACAGACATCGGGGGGGAGACCCAGTACTTC.